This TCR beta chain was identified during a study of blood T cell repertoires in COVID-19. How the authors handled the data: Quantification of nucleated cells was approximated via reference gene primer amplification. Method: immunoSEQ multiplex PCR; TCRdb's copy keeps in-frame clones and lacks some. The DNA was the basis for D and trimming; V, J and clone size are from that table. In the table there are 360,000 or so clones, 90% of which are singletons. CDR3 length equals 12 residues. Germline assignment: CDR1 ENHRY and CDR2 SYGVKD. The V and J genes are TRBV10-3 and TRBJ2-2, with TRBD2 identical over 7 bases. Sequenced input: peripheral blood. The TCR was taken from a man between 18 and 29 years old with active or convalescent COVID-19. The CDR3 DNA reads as TGTTCCAGCGGGGAGAACACCGGGGAGCTGTTTTTT. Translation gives CSSGENTGELFF.